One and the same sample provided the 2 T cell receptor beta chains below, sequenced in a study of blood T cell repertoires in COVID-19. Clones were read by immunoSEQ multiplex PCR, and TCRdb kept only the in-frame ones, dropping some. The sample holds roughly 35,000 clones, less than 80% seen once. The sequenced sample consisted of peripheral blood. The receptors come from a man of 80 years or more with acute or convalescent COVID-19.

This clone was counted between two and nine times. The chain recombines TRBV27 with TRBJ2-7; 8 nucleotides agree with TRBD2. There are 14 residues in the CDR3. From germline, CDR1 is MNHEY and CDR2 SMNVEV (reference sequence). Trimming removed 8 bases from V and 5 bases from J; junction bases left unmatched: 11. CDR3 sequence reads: CASSRGAGGNEQYF. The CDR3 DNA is TGTGCCAGCTCACGAGGGGCGGGGGGAAACGAGCAGTACTTC.

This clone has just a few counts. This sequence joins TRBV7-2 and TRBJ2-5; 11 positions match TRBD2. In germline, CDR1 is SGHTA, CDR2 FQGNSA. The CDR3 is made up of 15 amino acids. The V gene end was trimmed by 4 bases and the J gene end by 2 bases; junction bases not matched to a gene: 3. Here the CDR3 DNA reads TGTGCCAGCAGCTCTTTAGCGGGGGGGCAAGAGACCCAGTACTTC. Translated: CASSSLAGGQETQYF.